Sequencing of this T cell receptor beta chain was carried out in a study of cytomegalovirus exposure and HLA in healthy donors. Study conclusions and caveats: The authors later linked a missense DCLRE1C variant to TCR beta V- and J-gene trimming. Later work showed greater clonal expansion in HLA-associated TCR beta chains than in equally common others. Later analysis suggested most CMV-associated TCR beta chains were HLA-restricted.

Researchers ran the PCR with 60 Vbeta and 13 Jbeta primers. Generated by immunoSEQ multiplex PCR, the TCRdb table keeps only in-frame clones and is missing some. The table has a few hundred thousand clones, around 90% seen once. Concerning this clone itself: No antigen is known for it.

Germline loops: CDR1 SGHVS, CDR2 FNYEAQ. Trimming took off 1 base at V and 0 bases at J, with 15 bases between the two ends. CDR3 length equals 18 residues. Sequencing was done on a sample of PBMCs. This clonotype was sampled from a girl aged 2-10 years in good health and CMV-seronegative. The rearrangement links TRBV7-6 to TRBJ2-2, with D possibly TRBD2 on 6 matching bases. The CDR3 region is CASSLDILAGSNTGELFF. DNA for the CDR3: TGTGCCAGCAGCTTAGATATCTTGGCGGGATCGAACACCGGGGAGCTGTTTTTT. Filled out from reference TRBV7-6 and TRBJ2-2, the complete variable domain reads GAGVSQSPRYKVTKRGQDVALRCDPISGHVSLYWYRQALGQGPEFLTYFNYEAQQDKSGLPNDRFSAERPEGSISTLTIQRTEQRDSAMYRCASSLDILAGSNTGELFFGEGSRLTVL.